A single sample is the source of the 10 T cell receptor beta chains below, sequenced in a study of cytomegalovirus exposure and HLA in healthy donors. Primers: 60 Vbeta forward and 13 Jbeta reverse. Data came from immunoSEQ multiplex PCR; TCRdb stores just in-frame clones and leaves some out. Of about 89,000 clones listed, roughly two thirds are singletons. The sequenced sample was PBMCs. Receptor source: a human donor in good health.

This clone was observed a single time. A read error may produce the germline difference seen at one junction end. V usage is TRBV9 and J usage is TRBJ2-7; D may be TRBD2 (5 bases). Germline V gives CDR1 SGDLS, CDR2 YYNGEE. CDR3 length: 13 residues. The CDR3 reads CASSVNEGEVQYF. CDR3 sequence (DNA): TGCGCCAGCAGCGTCAACGAGGGAGAGGTGCAGTACTTC.

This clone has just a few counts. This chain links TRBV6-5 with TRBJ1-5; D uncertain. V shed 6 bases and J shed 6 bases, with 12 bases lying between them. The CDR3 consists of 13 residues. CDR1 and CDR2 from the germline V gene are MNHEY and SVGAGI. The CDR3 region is CASSSAESQPQHF. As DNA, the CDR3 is TGTGCCAGCAGCTCGGCGGAAAGTCAGCCCCAGCATTTT.

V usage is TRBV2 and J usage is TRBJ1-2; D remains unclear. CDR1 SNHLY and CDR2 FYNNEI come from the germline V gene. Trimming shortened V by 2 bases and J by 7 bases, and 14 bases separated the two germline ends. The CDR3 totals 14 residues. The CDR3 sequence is CASSELGRPGGYTF. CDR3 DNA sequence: TGTGCCAGCAGTGAATTAGGTCGACCAGGTGGCTACACCTTC.

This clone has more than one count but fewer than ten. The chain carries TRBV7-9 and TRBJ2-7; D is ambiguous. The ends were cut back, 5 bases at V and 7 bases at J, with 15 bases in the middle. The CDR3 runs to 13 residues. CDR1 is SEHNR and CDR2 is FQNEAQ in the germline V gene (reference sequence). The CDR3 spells CASSIKELGEQYF. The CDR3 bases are TGTGCCAGCAGCATCAAAGAACTCGGGGAGCAGTACTTC.

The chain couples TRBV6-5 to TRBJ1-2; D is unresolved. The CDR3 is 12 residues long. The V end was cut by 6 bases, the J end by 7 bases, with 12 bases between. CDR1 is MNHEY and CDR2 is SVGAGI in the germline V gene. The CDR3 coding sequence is TGTGCCAGCAGAGACCGGGGAAGTGGCTACACCTTC. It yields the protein CASRDRGSGYTF.

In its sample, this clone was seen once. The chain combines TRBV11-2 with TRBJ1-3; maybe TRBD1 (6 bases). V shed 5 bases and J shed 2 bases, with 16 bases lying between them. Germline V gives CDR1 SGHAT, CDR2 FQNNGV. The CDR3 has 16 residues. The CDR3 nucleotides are TGTGCCAGCAGCAAAATAACAGGGCGAACTGGAAACACCATATATTTT. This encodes CASSKITGRTGNTIYF.

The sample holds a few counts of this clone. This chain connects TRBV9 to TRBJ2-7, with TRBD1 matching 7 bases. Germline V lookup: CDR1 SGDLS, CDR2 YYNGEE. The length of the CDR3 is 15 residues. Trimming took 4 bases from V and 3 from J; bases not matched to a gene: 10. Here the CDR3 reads CASSLTGQSFYEQYF. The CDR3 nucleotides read TGTGCCAGCAGCCTAACGGGACAGAGCTTCTACGAGCAGTACTTC.

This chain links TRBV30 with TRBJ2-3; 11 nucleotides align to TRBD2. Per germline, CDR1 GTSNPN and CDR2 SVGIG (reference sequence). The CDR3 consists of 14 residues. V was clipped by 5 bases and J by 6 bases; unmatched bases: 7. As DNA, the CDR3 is TGTGCCTGGGGACTAGCGGGCGGGAGGGATACGCAGTATTTT. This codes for CAWGLAGGRDTQYF.

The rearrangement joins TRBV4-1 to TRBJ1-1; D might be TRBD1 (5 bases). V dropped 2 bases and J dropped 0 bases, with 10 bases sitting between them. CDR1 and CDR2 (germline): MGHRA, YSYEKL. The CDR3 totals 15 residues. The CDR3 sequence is CASSQKTGMNTEAFF. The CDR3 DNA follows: TGCGCCAGCAGCCAAAAAACAGGTATGAACACTGAAGCTTTCTTT.

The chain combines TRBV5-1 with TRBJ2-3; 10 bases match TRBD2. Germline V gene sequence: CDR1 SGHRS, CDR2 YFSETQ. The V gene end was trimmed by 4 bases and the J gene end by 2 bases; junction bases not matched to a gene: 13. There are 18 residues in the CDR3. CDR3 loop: CASSPEGLAGVPTDTQYF. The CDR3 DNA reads TGCGCCAGCAGCCCGGAGGGGCTAGCGGGGGTTCCCACAGATACGCAGTATTTT.